This T cell receptor beta chain was recorded in a study of shared clonotypes between healthy human individuals. On the study more broadly: CD4 naive cells filled three plates per donor, CD4 memory three, CD8 naive two and CD8 memory one.

Of note for this clone: Antigen unknown. Other nucleotide sequences from this sample produce the same CDR3.

TCRdb keeps only in-frame clones here, not all; method: immunoSEQ multiplex PCR. The repertoire holds 2 million or so clones, with 95% as singletons. General study results and limits: The study generally estimated greater richness for naive than memory subsets. The study drew on few donors, limiting represented genetic and exposure-history diversity.

This sequence originates from a man between 18 and 35 years old in good health. Input material: naive CD4+ T cells sorted from blood. Subset: CD45RA+ positively selected.

This CDR3 is CASSVEGLQETQYF. The CDR3 region has the DNA TGTGCCAGCAGCGTAGAAGGGCTCCAAGAGACCCAGTACTTC. The genes are TRBV9 and TRBJ2-5; D uncertain. CDR3 size: 14 residues. V shed 0 bases and J shed 1 base, with 7 bases lying between them. Germline lookup yields CDR1 SGDLS and CDR2 YYNGEE.